Detailed here is one TCR beta chain. The data derive from a study of blood T cell repertoires in COVID-19. Clones were read by immunoSEQ multiplex PCR, and TCRdb kept only the in-frame ones, dropping some. Of 140,000 to 150,000 clones in the sample, more than 80% are singletons; the top ten hold roughly 4%. This CDR3 is 18 amino acids long. V was trimmed by 5 bases and J by 0 bases, leaving 20 bases between them. Germline CDR1 and CDR2: SGHVS and FQNEAQ. Sequences were obtained from PBMCs or T cells enriched from blood (not recorded which). This chain links TRBV7-8 with TRBJ1-5; perhaps TRBD1 as D (5 bases). The receptor's source is a man in his fifties or sixties who had recovered from COVID-19. CDR3 in DNA: TGTGCCAGCAGCCCGAGGCCCTCTGACAGTTATAGCAATCAGCCCCAGCATTTT. Amino acids: CASSPRPSDSYSNQPQHF.